These T cell receptor beta chains were read from a single sample in a study of control samples from healthy donors and cancer patients. Only in-frame clones appear in the TCRdb table, and some are missing; sequencing was by immunoSEQ multiplex PCR. The sample has over 100,000 clones; roughly 89% are singletons. The specimen was blood. The receptors derive from a young man in good health. Both conserved end residues are part of each CDR3. A D gene is named only where the DNA matches it firmly. Clone size is shown for a subset of rows, as once, few, many or a class of expanded clone.

D gene	CDR3 length	J gene	V gene	clone size	CDR3 DNA	CDR3 protein
-	17	TRBJ2-1	TRBV4-1	-	TGCGCCAGCAGCCAAGGCTTTACGGGGAGCTCCTACAATGAGCAGTTCTTC	CASSQGFTGSSYNEQFF
-	13	TRBJ1-1	TRBV11-2	-	TGTGCCAGCAGCTTCCAGCAGAACACTGAAGCTTTCTTT	CASSFQQNTEAFF
-	15	TRBJ1-4	TRBV4-2	-	TGTGCCAGCAGCCAACGCGGGGACTTCAATGAAAAACTGTTTTTT	CASSQRGDFNEKLFF
TRBD1	9	TRBJ2-7	TRBV10-1	few	TGCGCCCGCCACAGGGGACAGTACTTC	CARHRGQYF
-	14	TRBJ2-5	TRBV19	-	TGTGCCAGTAGTGAGTGGGGTCCTCAAGAGACCCAGTACTTC	CASSEWGPQETQYF
-	9	TRBJ1-2	TRBV29-1	-	TGCAGCGACGGCTATGGCTACACCTTC	CSDGYGYTF
TRBD1	13	TRBJ1-5	TRBV29-1	-	TGCAGCGTTACCGGGACAGGGGGACAGCCCCAGCATTTT	CSVTGTGGQPQHF
-	13	TRBJ2-1	TRBV5-1	-	TGCGCCAGCAGCTTGTCTCTACACAATGAGCAGTTCTTC	CASSLSLHNEQFF
-	15	TRBJ1-3	TRBV5-1	-	TGCGCCAGCAGCTGGGGGGACACGGATGGAAACACCATATATTTT	CASSWGDTDGNTIYF
-	12	TRBJ1-2	TRBV18	few	TGTGCCAGCTCACCAGACAGTACCGGCTACACCTTC	CASSPDSTGYTF
-	12	TRBJ2-3	TRBV3-1/TRBV3-2	-	TGTGCCAGCAGCGAGGGCCCAGATACGCAGTATTTT	CASSEGPDTQYF
-	13	TRBJ2-3	TRBV19	-	TGTGCCAGTAGTGTTGGTAGCACAGATACGCAGTATTTT	CASSVGSTDTQYF
-	13	TRBJ1-1	TRBV18	-	TGTGCCAGCTCGCCGGCAGAGGACACTGAAGCTTTCTTT	CASSPAEDTEAFF
-	11	TRBJ2-3	TRBV19	once	TGTGCCAGTAGTCGAGCAGATACGCAGTATTTT	CASSRADTQYF
-	12	TRBJ1-2	TRBV10-3	-	TGTGCCATCAGTGGGGGGGCGTGGGGCTACACCTTC	CAISGGAWGYTF
-	16	TRBJ2-5	TRBV24-1	-	TGTGCCACCAGTGATTTCCCGGCCGCAGGCCGAGAGACCCAGTACTTC	CATSDFPAAGRETQYF
TRBD1	15	TRBJ2-1	TRBV6-5	-	TGTGCCAGCAGTCCCGACAGGGGGAGGTACAATGAGCAGTTCTTC	CASSPDRGRYNEQFF
-	15	TRBJ1-6	TRBV5-1	-	TGCGCCAGCAGCTTGGACCCCAGGAGTAGTTCACCCCTCCACTTT	CASSLDPRSSSPLHF
TRBD2	17	TRBJ2-1	TRBV9	-	TGTGCCAGCAGCGCTCAAAGCGGGGGGGCCTTAAACGATGAGCAGTTCTTC	CASSAQSGGALNDEQFF
-	15	TRBJ2-2	TRBV6-6	-	TGTGCCAGCAGTTACGCCCCAGGGAACACCGGGGAGCTGTTTTTT	CASSYAPGNTGELFF
-	14	TRBJ1-5	TRBV3-1/TRBV3-2	few	TGTGCCAGCAGCCAAGAGGGGCGGAATCAGCCCCAGCATTTT	CASSQEGRNQPQHF
TRBD1	13	TRBJ2-7	TRBV6-2/TRBV6-3	-	TGTGCCAGCCGCCGGGACAGCAACCACGAGCAGTACTTC	CASRRDSNHEQYF
-	14	TRBJ2-3	TRBV7-9	-	TGTGCCAGCAGCTCCAGGGGAGTCCCAGATACGCAGTATTTT	CASSSRGVPDTQYF
TRBD1	17	TRBJ1-2	TRBV19	-	TGTGCCAGTACCGAGGGGCAGGGGGCGATGAGGAACTATGGCTACACCTTC	CASTEGQGAMRNYGYTF
-	14	TRBJ2-5	TRBV23-1	once	TGCGCCAGCAGTCAATCACGGGTGCAAGAGACCCAGTACTTC	CASSQSRVQETQYF
-	12	TRBJ2-7	TRBV5-6	-	TGTGCCAGCAGCGGGACTGTCGACGAGCAGTACTTC	CASSGTVDEQYF
TRBD1	15	TRBJ2-1	TRBV11-1	-	TGTGCCAGCAGCTCCAGGGGGCGCCCCTACAATGAGCAGTTCTTC	CASSSRGRPYNEQFF
TRBD1	16	TRBJ2-5	TRBV5-4	once	TGTGCCAGCAGCTTGGATTACGGGACAGGGGAAGAGACCCAGTACTTC	CASSLDYGTGEETQYF
TRBD2	16	TRBJ2-2	TRBV6-2/TRBV6-3	-	TGTGCCAGCAGCTTATCGGGGGGAATATTAACCGGGGAGCTGTTTTTT	CASSLSGGILTGELFF
-	13	TRBJ1-6	TRBV6-6	-	TGTGCCACCGGGGTTACCCCGAATTCACCCCTCCACTTT	CATGVTPNSPLHF
-	13	TRBJ2-7	TRBV6-5	once	TGTGCCAGCAGTTACTCGAGAGGCTACGAGCAGTACTTC	CASSYSRGYEQYF
TRBD1	16	TRBJ1-1	TRBV19	-	TGTGCCACAAAGCAGGCAGGGGGCGTTAAGAACACTGAAGCTTTCTTT	CATKQAGGVKNTEAFF
-	16	TRBJ2-3	TRBV5-1	-	TGCGCCAGCAGCTTGGGACTCCCTTCCGCGGAAGATACGCAGTATTTT	CASSLGLPSAEDTQYF
-	16	TRBJ2-3	TRBV9	-	TGTGCCAGCAGCGTAGGAGCTGGCTATAGCACAGATACGCAGTATTTT	CASSVGAGYSTDTQYF
-	15	TRBJ1-2	TRBV6-4	-	TGTGCCAGCAGTGAGTCTCACAGCTCTAACTATGGCTACACCTTC	CASSESHSSNYGYTF
-	14	TRBJ2-3	TRBV11-3	-	TGTGCCAGCAGCCCAGGACCTAGCACAGATACGCAGTATTTT	CASSPGPSTDTQYF
TRBD2	16	TRBJ2-1	TRBV5-1	-	TGCGCCAGCAGCTATGTAGCGGGGCCGTCCTACAATGAGCAGTTCTTC	CASSYVAGPSYNEQFF
-	14	TRBJ1-4	TRBV6-5	-	TGTGCCAGCAGTCGAGCGGGGCTTAATGAAAAACTGTTTTTT	CASSRAGLNEKLFF
-	15	TRBJ1-6	TRBV5-4	few	TGTGCCAGCAGCTTGGACGGACAAAGAGGTTCACCCCTCCACTTT	CASSLDGQRGSPLHF
-	13	TRBJ1-2	TRBV19	-	TGTGCCAGTAGTGAAGGCCTTAACTATGGCTACACCTTC	CASSEGLNYGYTF
-	14	TRBJ2-3	TRBV5-4	once	TGTGCCAGCAGCTTGACAGGCAGCCCAGATACGCAGTATTTT	CASSLTGSPDTQYF
TRBD2	14	TRBJ2-3	TRBV7-3	few	TGTGCCAGCAGTTACCTTAGCGGGGCGGATACGCAGTATTTT	CASSYLSGADTQYF
TRBD2	16	TRBJ2-3	TRBV4-1	-	TGCGCCAGCGTAGATGGGGACGGGGGGGGCACAGATACGCAGTATTTT	CASVDGDGGGTDTQYF
TRBD2	15	TRBJ2-1	TRBV18	-	TGTGCCAGCTCACCCGGACTAGCGGGGGCGAATGAGCAGTTCTTC	CASSPGLAGANEQFF
TRBD2	15	TRBJ2-1	TRBV5-6	-	TGTGCCAGCAGCTTCGTAACTAGCGGGGCGGGTGAGCAGTTCTTC	CASSFVTSGAGEQFF
-	14	TRBJ2-2	TRBV18	-	TGTGCCACCCACGGGGGTCGAGAGACCGGGGAGCTGTTTTTT	CATHGGRETGELFF
TRBD2	17	TRBJ2-2	TRBV9	once	TGTGCCAGCAGCCTCCCTGGAGCGGGGATGAACACCGGGGAGCTGTTTTTT	CASSLPGAGMNTGELFF
-	16	TRBJ2-3	TRBV5-1	-	TGCGCCAGCAGCTTGGCCGATAGGACGTACACAGATACGCAGTATTTT	CASSLADRTYTDTQYF
TRBD1	16	TRBJ1-2	TRBV7-6	-	TGTGCCAGCAACCTAGGGACAGGGGAAGAGGACTATGGCTACACCTTC	CASNLGTGEEDYGYTF
-	18	TRBJ2-1	TRBV21-1	-	TGTGCCAGCAGCAAAGCGCTTGGTTTAGGGTGGGAGATGAATGAGCAGTTCTTC	CASSKALGLGWEMNEQFF
-	12	TRBJ2-3	TRBV5-1	-	TGCGCCAGCAGCTCCACGACAGATACGCAGTATTTT	CASSSTTDTQYF
TRBD2	18	TRBJ2-3	TRBV9	-	TGTGCCAGCAGCCCGGGACTAGCGGGGGGGACCAGGCCAGATACGCAGTATTTT	CASSPGLAGGTRPDTQYF
-	15	TRBJ1-5	TRBV28	once	TGTGCCAGCAGTTTACGTGGGTCGAGCAATCAGCCCCAGCATTTT	CASSLRGSSNQPQHF